This T cell receptor (beta chain) was sequenced in a study of cytomegalovirus exposure and HLA in healthy donors. PCR used 60 Vbeta primers and 13 Jbeta primers. The table came from immunoSEQ multiplex PCR; TCRdb's copy has only in-frame clones and leaves some out. This table holds around 130,000 clones. The V and J ends lost 7 bases and 3 bases, in that order; junction bases with no gene match: 10. CDR3 length: 16 residues. Looked up from germline, CDR1 is SGHAT and CDR2 is FQNNGV. This sequence was found in a woman aged 40 to 50 in good health and CMV-seronegative. Sequencing input: PBMCs. This sequence joins TRBV11-2 and TRBJ2-2; TRBD2 agrees at 8 bases. CDR3 sequence: CASTLRQAGDTGELFF. The CDR3, as DNA: TGTGCCAGCACCCTACGACAAGCGGGGGACACCGGGGAGCTGTTTTTT.